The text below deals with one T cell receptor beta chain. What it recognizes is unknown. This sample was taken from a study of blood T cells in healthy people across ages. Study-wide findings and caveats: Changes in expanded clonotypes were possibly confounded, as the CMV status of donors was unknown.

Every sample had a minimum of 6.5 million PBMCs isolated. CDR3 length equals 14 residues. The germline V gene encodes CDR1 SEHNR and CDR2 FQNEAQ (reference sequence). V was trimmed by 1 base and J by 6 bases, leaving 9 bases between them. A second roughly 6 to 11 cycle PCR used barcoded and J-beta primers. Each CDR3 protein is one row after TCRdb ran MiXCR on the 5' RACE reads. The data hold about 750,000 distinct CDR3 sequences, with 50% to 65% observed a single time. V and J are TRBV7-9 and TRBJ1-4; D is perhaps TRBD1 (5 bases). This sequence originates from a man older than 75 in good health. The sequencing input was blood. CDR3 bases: TGTGCCAGCAGCTTAGGCAAAGGGGATGAAAAACTGTTTTTT. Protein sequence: CASSLGKGDEKLFF. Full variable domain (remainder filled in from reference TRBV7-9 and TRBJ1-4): DTGVSQNPRHKITKRGQNVTFRCDPISEHNRLYWYRQTLGQGPEFLTYFQNEAQLEKSRLLSDRFSAERPKGSFSTLEIQRTEQGDSAMYLCASSLGKGDEKLFFGSGTQLSVL.